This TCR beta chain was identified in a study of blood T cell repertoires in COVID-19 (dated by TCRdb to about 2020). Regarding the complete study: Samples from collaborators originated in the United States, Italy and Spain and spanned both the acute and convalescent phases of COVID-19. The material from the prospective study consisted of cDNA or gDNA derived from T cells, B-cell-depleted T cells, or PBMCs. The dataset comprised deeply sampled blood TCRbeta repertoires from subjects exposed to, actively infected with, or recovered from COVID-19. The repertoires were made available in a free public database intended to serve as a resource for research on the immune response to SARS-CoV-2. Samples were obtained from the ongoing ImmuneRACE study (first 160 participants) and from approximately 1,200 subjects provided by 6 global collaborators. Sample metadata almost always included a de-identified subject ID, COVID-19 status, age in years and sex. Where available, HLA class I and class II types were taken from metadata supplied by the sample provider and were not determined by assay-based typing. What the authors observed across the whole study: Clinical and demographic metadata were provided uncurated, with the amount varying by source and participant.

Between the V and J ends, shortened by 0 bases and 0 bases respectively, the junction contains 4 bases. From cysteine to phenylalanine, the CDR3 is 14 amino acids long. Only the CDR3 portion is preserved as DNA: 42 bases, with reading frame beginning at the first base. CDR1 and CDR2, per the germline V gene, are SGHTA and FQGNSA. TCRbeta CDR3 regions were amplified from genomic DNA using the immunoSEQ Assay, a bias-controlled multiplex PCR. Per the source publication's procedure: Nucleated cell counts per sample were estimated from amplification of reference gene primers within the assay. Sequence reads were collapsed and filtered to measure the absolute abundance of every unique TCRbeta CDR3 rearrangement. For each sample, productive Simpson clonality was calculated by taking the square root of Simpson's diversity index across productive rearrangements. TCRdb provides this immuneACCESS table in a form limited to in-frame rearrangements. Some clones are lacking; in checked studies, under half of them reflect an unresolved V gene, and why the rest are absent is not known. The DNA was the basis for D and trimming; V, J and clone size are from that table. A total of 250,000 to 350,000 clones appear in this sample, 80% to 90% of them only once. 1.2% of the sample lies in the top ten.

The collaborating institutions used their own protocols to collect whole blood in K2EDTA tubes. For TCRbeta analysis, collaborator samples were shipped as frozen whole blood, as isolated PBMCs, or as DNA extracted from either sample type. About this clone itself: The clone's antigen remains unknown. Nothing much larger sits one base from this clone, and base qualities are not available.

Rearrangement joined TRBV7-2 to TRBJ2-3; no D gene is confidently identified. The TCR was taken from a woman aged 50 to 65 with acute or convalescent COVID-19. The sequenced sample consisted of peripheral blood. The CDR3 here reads CASSLASSTDTQYF. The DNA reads TGTGCCAGCAGCTTAGCATCTAGCACAGATACGCAGTATTTT.